This T cell receptor beta chain came from a study of regulatory T cells in long-lasting Graves disease. General study findings and limits: Persistent Graves' patients had lower TCR diversity than newly diagnosed ones.

The time point is: persistent/refractory GD, antithyroid drugs over 5 years with positive TRAb. With RNA extracted from PBMCs as input, the TCR library was made. This clonotype has more than one count but fewer than ten. The antigen remains unidentified. Per the germline V gene, CDR1 is SEHNR and CDR2 is FQNEAQ (reference sequence). The V and J ends lost 0 bases and 2 bases, in that order; junction bases with no gene match: 7. The CDR3 is 17 residues long. Libraries of TCR beta came from iRepertoire HTBI primers plus Arm-PCR of CDR3 regions. TCRdb reprocessed the multiplex PCR reads via MiXCR and lists one record per CDR3 protein. The sample contains some 470,000 distinct CDR3 sequences, 20% to 25% of which appear only once.

The specimen was peripheral blood mononuclear cells (PBMCs), collected when the disease was refractory, from a patient treated with antithyroid drugs. This TCR was sampled from a female donor with Graves disease. The V call is TRBV7-9, the J call TRBJ2-7; 10 nucleotides match TRBD2. CDR3 DNA: TGTGCCAGCAGCTTAGCGGGAATAGCGGGGGGTACCTACGAGCAGTACTTC. Its protein product is CASSLAGIAGGTYEQYF.